The clone carrying this T cell receptor (beta chain) was found a few times. This entry comes from a study of human T cells and chemical hapten exposure. Study-level information: Diphenylcyclopropenone was applied weekly to patients' scalps across the approximately 25-week study.

This CDR3 contains 14 residues. The germline V gene encodes CDR1 SQVTM and CDR2 ANQGSEA. The V end was cut by 4 bases, the J end by 5 bases, with 15 bases between. The library attached unique molecular identifiers to individual cDNA molecules. MiXCR, run by TCRdb on the RACE reads, gives a single entry per CDR3 protein. The profile shows fewer than 100,000 distinct CDR3 sequences, around 11% of them singletons. Time point: patch test 1, 2 weeks after DPC sensitization. Regarding treatment: therapeutic diphenylcyclopropenone sensitization with weekly scalp DPC. The rearrangement links TRBV29-1 to TRBJ2-1; the D gene could be TRBD1 or TRBD2 (6 bases each). This TCR was recovered from a middle-aged woman with alopecia areata. Some clones in this sample may be carry-over from other donors' samples. Sample: whole blood, taken in connection with sensitization to the hapten diphenylcyclopropenone (DPC). DNA for the CDR3: TGCAGCGTTGCTGGGGGGCGCCGGGACAATGAGCAGTTCTTC. Its translation: CSVAGGRRDNEQFF.